This paragraph reports one T cell receptor beta chain. A second PCR, run for roughly 7 to 12 cycles, used a sample-barcoded 5' primer plus a J-beta primer mix. A single record per CDR3 protein comes from TCRdb applying MiXCR to the 5' RACE reads. The table shows roughly 900,000 distinct CDR3 sequences, with 25% to 30% occurring only once. The sample belongs to a study of blood T cells in healthy people across ages. Sequenced sample: blood. This TCR derives from a woman aged 80 or over in good health.

The DNA for the CDR3 is TGTGCCTGGAGTGTAGGACACTCAGCAACTAATGAAAAACTGTTTTTT. Its protein product is CAWSVGHSATNEKLFF. The rearrangement uses TRBV30 and TRBJ1-4; the D gene is possibly TRBD1 (5 bases). Looked up from germline, CDR1 is GTSNPN and CDR2 is SVGIG (reference sequence). The CDR3 length is 16 residues. V was shortened by 0 bases and J by 0 bases, with 11 bases between the two germline ends.